The clone carrying this T cell receptor (beta chain) was detected only once. Its matching antigen is unknown. Patients who had autoimmune disease history or got systemic immunosuppression were left out. This entry belongs to a study of OX40 agonist ivuxolimab in advanced cancers. Study context: Eligibility rules accepted prior anti-PD-1, anti-PD-L1 or anti-CTLA-4 therapy, and approximately 40% had some.

Assay: immunoSEQ multiplex PCR; the TCRdb copy retains only in-frame clones and omits some. Among about 38,000 clones listed, 65% to 85% were seen once. Trimming removed 6 bases at V and 5 bases at J, with 16 bases between. CDR3 size: 14 residues. Germline lookup yields CDR1 LNHDA and CDR2 SQIVND (reference sequence). Broader study findings: With doses of 0.1 to 3.0 mg/kg, CD4+ and CD8+ blood T cells had undergone clonal expansion by week 6. Which antigen the expanded peripheral T cells recognized is unknown.

The rearrangement uses TRBV19 and TRBJ1-1; weak D call: TRBD1 (5 bases). The clonotype comes from an adult with an advanced solid tumor such as melanoma, head and neck, liver or kidney cancer. The sequences come from CD4+ or CD8+ T cells sorted from blood, collected in a trial of the OX40 agonist ivuxolimab. CDR3 DNA: TGTGCCAGTAGGAACGGCCAGGGCGGGACTGAAGCTTTCTTT. Protein sequence: CASRNGQGGTEAFF. Full variable domain (missing parts from reference TRBV19 and TRBJ1-1): DGGITQSPKYLFRKEGQNVTLSCEQNLNHDAMYWYRQDPGQGLRLIYYSQIVNDFQKGDIAEGYSVSREKKESFPLTVTSAQKNPTAFYLCASRNGQGGTEAFFGQGTRLTVV.